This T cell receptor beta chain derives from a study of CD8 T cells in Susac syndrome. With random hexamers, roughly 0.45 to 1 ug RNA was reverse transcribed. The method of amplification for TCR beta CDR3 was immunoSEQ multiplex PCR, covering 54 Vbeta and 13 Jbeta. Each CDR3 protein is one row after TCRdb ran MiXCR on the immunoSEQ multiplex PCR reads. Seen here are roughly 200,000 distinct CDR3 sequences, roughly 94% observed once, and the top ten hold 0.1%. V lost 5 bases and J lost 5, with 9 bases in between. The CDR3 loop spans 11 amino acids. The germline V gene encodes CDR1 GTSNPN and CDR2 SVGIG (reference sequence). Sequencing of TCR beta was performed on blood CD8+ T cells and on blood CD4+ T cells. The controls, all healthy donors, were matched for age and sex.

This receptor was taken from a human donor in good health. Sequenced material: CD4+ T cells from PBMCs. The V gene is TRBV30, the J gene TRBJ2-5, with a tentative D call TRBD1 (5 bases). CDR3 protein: CAWVDNETQYF. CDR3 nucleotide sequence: TGTGCCTGGGTGGACAACGAGACCCAGTACTTC.